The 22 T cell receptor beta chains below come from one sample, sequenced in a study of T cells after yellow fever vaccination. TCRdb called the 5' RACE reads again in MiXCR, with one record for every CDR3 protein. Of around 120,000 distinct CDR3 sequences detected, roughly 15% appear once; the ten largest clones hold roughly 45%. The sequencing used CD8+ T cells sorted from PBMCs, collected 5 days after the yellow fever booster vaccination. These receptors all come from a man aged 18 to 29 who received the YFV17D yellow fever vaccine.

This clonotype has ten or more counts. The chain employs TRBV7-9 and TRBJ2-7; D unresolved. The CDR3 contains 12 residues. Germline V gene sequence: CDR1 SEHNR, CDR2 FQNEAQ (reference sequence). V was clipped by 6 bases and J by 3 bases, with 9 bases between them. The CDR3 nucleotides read TGTGCCAGCAGATTAAGGATCTACGAGCAGTACGTC. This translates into CASRLRIYEQYV.

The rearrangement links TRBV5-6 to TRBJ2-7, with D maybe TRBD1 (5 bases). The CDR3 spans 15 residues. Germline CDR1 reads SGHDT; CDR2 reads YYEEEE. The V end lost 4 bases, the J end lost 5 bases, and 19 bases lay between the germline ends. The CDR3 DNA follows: TGTGCCAGCAGCGCTTACAGGTTCGAGCATAACGAGCAGTACGTC. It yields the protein CASSAYRFEHNEQYV.

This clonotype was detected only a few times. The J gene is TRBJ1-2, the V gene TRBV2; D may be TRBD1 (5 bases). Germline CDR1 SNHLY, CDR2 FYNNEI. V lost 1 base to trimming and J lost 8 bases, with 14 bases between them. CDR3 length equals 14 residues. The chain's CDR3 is CASSEDSGRGGYTF. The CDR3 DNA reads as TGTGCCAGCAGTGAAGACTCGGGACGAGGGGGCTACACCTTC. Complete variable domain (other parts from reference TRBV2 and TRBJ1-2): EPEVTQTPSHQVTQMGQEVILRCVPISNHLYFYWYRQILGQKVEFLVSFYNNEISEKSEIFDDQFSVERPDGSNFTLKIRSTKLEDSAMYFCASSEDSGRGGYTFGSGTRLTVV.

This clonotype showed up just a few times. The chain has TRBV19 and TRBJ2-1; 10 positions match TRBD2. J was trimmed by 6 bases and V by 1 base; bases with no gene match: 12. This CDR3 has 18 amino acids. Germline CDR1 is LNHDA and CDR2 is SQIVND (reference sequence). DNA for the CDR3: TGTGCCAGTAGTATAGTTTACCTAGCGGGGGTCTTGGGCAATGAGCAGTTCTTC. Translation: CASSIVYLAGVLGNEQFF.

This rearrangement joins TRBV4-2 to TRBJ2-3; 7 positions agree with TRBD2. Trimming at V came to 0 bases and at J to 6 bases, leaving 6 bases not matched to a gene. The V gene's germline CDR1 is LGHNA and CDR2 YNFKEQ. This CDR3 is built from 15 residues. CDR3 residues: CASSQDFPGGDTQYF. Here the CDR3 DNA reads TGTGCCAGCAGCCAAGATTTTCCCGGGGGGGATACGCAGTATTTT.

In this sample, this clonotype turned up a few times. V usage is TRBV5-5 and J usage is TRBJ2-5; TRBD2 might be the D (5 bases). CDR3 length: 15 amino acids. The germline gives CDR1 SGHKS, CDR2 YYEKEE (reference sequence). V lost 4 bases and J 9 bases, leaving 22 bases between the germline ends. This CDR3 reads CASSPTRAGWLAQYF. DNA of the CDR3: TGTGCCAGCAGCCCGACAAGGGCGGGTTGGCTCGCCCAGTACTTC.

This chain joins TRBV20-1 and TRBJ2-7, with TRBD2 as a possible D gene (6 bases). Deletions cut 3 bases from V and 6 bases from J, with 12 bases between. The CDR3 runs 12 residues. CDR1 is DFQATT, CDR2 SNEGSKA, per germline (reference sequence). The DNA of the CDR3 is TGCAGTGCTAGGAGTCCTAGCGCCGAGCAGTACTTC. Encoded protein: CSARSPSAEQYF.

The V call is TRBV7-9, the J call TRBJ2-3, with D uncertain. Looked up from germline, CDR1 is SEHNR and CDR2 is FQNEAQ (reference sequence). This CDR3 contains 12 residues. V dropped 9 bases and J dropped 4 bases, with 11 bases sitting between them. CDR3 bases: TGTGCCAGTAAGGCCGCAGCAGATACGCAGTATTTT. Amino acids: CASKAAADTQYF.

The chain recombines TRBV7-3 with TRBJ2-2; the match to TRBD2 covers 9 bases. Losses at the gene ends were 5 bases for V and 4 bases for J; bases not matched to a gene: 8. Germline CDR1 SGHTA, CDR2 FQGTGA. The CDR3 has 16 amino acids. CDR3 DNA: TGTGCCAGCAGCCCCCGCTCTAGCGGGGCCACCGGGGAGCTGTTTTTT. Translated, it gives CASSPRSSGATGELFF.

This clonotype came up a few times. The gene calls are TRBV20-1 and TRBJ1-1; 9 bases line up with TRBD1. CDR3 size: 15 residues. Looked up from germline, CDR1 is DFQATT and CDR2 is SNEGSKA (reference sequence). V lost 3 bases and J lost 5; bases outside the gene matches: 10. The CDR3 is CSASQTGGRLTEAFF. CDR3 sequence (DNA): TGCAGTGCTAGTCAGACAGGGGGAAGGTTGACTGAAGCTTTCTTT.

CDR3 sequence: CASSVQGGSYNEQFF. In nucleotides, the CDR3 is TGTGCCAGCAGCGTACAGGGAGGGTCCTACAATGAGCAGTTCTTC. The chain couples TRBV9 to TRBJ2-1; 7 nucleotides agree with TRBD2. The CDR3 consists of 15 residues. From germline, CDR1 is SGDLS and CDR2 YYNGEE. J lost 1 base, V lost 1 base, and 2 bases had no gene match.

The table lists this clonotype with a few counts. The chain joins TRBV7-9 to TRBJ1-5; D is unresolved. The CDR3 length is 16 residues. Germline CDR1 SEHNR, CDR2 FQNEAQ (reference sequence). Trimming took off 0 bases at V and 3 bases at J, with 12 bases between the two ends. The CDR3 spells CASSLAQAGFNQPQHF. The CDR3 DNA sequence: TGTGCCAGCAGCTTAGCGCAGGCAGGATTCAATCAGCCCCAGCATTTT.

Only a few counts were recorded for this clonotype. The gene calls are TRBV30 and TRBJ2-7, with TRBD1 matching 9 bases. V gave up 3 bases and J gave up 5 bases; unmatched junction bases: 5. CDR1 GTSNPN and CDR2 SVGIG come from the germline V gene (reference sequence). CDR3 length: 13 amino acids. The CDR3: CAWRTGGIDEQYF. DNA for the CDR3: TGTGCCTGGAGGACAGGGGGAATCGACGAGCAGTACTTC.

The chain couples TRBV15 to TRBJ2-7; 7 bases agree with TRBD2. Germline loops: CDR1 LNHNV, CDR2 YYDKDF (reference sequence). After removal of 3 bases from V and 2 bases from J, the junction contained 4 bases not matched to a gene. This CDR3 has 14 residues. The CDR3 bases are TGTGCCACCAGCAGCTACGGGACTACCTACGAGCAGTACTTC. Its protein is CATSSYGTTYEQYF.

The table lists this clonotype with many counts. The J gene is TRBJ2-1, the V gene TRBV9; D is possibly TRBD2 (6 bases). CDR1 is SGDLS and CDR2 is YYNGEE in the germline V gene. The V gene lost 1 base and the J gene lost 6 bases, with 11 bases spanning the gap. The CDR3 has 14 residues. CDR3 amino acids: CASSVRSGGNEQFF. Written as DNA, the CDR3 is TGTGCCAGCAGCGTACGGTCCGGGGGCAATGAGCAGTTCTTC.

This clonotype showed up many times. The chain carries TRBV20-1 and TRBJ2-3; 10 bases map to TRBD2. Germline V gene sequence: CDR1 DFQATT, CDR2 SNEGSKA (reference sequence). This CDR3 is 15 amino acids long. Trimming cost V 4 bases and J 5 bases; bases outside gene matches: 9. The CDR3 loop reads CSAKERGGLLDTQYF. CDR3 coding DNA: TGCAGTGCTAAAGAGCGGGGGGGCCTTTTAGATACGCAGTATTTT.

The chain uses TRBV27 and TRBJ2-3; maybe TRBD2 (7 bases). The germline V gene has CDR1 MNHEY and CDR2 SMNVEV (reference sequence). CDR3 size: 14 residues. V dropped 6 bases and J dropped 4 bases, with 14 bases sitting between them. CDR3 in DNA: TGTGCCAGCAGCCAAAGGGGGGGGGCAGATACGCAGTATTTT. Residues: CASSQRGGADTQYF.

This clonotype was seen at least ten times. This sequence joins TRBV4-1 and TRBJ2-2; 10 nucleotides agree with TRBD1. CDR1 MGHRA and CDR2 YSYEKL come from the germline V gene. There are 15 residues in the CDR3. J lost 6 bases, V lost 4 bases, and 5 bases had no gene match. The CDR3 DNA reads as TGCGCCAGCAGCCTTGGACAGGGGGGGCCCGGGGAGCTGTTTTTT. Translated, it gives CASSLGQGGPGELFF.

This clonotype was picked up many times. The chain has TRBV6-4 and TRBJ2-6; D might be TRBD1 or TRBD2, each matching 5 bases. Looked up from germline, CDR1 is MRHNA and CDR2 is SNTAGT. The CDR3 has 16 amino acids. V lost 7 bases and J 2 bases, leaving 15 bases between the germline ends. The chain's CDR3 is CASTSRDGTGANVLTF. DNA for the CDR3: TGTGCCAGCACTAGTCGGGACGGAACTGGGGCCAACGTCCTGACTTTC.

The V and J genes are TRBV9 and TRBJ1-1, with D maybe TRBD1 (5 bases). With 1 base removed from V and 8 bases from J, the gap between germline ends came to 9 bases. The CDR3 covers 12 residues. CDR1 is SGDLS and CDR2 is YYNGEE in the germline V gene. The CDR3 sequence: CASSVNHREAFF. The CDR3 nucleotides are TGTGCCAGCAGCGTAAACCACAGGGAAGCTTTCTTT.

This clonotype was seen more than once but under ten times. CDR3 protein: CSASQGEVYGYTF. The CDR3 nucleotides are TGCAGCGCCTCACAGGGAGAGGTCTATGGCTACACCTTC. V is TRBV29-1 and J is TRBJ1-2, with a weak D call TRBD1 (6 bases). Trimming cost V 7 bases and J 4 bases, with 16 bases left between them. This CDR3 spans 13 amino acids. Germline CDR1 and CDR2: SQVTM and ANQGSEA.

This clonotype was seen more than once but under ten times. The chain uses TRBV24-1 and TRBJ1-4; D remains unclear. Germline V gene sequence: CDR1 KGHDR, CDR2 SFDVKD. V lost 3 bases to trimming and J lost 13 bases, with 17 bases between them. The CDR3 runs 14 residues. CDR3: CATSDASFSKGLFF. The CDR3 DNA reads TGTGCCACCAGTGATGCCAGCTTCAGCAAGGGACTGTTTTTT.